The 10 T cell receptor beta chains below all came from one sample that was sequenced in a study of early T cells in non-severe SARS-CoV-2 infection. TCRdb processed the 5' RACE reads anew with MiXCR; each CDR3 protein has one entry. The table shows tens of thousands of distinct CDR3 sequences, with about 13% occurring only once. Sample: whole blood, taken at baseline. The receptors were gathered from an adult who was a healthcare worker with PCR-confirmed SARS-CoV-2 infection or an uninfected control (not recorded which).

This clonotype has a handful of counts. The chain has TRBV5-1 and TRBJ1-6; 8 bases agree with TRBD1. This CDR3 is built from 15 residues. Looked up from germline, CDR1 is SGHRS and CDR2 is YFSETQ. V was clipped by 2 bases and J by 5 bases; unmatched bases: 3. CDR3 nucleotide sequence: TGCGCCAGCAGCTTACGGACAGGGAATAATTCACCCCTCCACTTT. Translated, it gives CASSLRTGNNSPLHF.

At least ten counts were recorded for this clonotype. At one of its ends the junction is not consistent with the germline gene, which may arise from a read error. This CDR3 is CASSYDDDNEQFF. The CDR3 DNA is TGTGCTAGCAGCTATGACGACGACAATGAGCAGTTCTTC. The chain combines TRBV7-7 with TRBJ2-1; no firm D call. Germline-derived CDR1 and CDR2 are SSHAT and FNYEAQ (reference sequence). The CDR3 length is 13 residues.

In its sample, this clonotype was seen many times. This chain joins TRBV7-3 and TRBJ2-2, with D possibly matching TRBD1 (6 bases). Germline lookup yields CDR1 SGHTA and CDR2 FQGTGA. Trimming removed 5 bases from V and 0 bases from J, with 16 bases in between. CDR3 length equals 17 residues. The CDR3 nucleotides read TGTGCCAGCAGCCCTCAATCCGGGACAACGAACACCGGGGAGCTGTTTTTT. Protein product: CASSPQSGTTNTGELFF.

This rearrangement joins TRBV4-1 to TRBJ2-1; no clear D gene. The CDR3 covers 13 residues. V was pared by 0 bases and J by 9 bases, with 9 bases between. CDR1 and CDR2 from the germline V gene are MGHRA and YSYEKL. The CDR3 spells CASSQDTAGEQFF. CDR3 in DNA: TGCGCCAGCAGCCAAGATACGGCAGGTGAGCAGTTCTTC.

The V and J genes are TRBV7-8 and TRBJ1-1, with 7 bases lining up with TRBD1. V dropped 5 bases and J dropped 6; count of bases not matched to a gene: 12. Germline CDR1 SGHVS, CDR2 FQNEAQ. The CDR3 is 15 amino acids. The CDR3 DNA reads TGTGCCAGCAGCCAGCAGACAGGGCGACTTGCTGAAGCTTTCTTT. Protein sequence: CASSQQTGRLAEAFF.

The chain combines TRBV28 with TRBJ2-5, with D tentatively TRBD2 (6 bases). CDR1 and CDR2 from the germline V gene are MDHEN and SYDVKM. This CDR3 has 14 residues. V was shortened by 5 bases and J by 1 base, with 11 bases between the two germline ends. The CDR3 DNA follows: TGTGCCAGCAGTCCTCGGGACTTCCAAGAGACCCAGTACTTC. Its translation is CASSPRDFQETQYF.

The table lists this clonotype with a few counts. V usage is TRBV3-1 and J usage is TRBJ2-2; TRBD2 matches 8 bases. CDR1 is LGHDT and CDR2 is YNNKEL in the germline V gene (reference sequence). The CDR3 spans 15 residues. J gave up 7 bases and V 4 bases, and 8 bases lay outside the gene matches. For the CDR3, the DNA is TGTGCCAGCAGCCTCAGCGGGGGATACGACGGGGAGCTGTTTTTT. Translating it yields CASSLSGGYDGELFF.

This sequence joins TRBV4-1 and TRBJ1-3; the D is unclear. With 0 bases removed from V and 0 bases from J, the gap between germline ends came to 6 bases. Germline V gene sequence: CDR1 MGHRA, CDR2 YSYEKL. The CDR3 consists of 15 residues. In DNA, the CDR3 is TGCGCCAGCAGCCAAGATAGCAACTCTGGAAACACCATATATTTT. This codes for CASSQDSNSGNTIYF.

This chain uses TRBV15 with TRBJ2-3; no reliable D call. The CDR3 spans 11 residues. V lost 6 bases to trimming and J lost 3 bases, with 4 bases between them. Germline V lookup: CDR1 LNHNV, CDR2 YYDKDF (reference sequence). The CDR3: CATRRTDTQYF. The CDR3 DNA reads TGTGCCACCAGACGTACAGATACGCAGTATTTT.

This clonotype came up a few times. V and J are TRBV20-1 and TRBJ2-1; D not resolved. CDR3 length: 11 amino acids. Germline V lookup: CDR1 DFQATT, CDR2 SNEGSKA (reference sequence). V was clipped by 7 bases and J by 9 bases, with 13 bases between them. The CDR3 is CSVVGIGEQFF. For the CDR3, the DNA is TGCAGTGTAGTAGGGATCGGTGAGCAGTTCTTC.